Shown below are 20 T cell receptor beta chains from a single sample sequenced in a study of shared clonotypes between healthy human individuals. Data came from immunoSEQ multiplex PCR; TCRdb stores just in-frame clones and leaves some out. The sample has some 2,000,000 clones; roughly 94% are singletons. CD8 cells regarded as naive lacked CD45RO, were positively chosen for CCR7, and omitted terminally differentiated effector memory CD45RA+ cells. The sequencing sample was made of naive CD8+ T cells sorted from blood. These receptor sequences come from a man aged 18 to 29 in good health.

The chain combines TRBV4-1 with TRBJ1-5; tentative D call: TRBD1 (5 bases). Per germline, CDR1 MGHRA and CDR2 YSYEKL. The length of the CDR3 is 15 residues. Deletions cut 3 bases from V and 1 base from J, with 10 bases between. The CDR3 spells CASSHFQGSNQPQHF. DNA for the CDR3: TGCGCCAGCAGCCACTTCCAGGGAAGCAATCAGCCCCAGCATTTT.

As regards this clone: At the DNA level, this CDR3 is encoded by other sequences in the same sample as well. The chain combines TRBV9 with TRBJ2-7; D is possibly TRBD1 or TRBD2 (5 bases each). Trimming took off 0 bases at V and 2 bases at J, with 9 bases between the two ends. The germline V gene encodes CDR1 SGDLS and CDR2 YYNGEE. The CDR3 totals 14 residues. The CDR3 loop is CASSVGGTPYEQYF. DNA for the CDR3: TGTGCCAGCAGCGTAGGAGGGACGCCCTACGAGCAGTACTTC.

Turning to this clone: A much larger clone lies one base from this, so it may be a read error. At the DNA level, this CDR3 is encoded by other sequences in the same sample as well. The CDR3 spells CASSYGRNTGELFF. CDR3 coding DNA: TGTGCCAGCAGTTACGGGCGGAACACCGGGGAGCTGTTTTTT. V and J are TRBV6-5 and TRBJ2-2; no reliable D call. V lost 2 bases and J lost 1, with 5 bases in between. Germline CDR1 reads MNHEY; CDR2 reads SVGAGI. The CDR3 extends over 14 amino acids.

This chain uses TRBV5-1 with TRBJ2-1; 7 nucleotides line up with TRBD1. The CDR3 length is 15 residues. Germline V lookup: CDR1 SGHRS, CDR2 YFSETQ. V gave up 1 base and J gave up 1 base; unmatched junction bases: 2. The CDR3 DNA reads as TGCGCCAGCAGCTTGTTACAGGGGTCCTACAATGAGCAGTTCTTC. This encodes CASSLLQGSYNEQFF.

This chain connects TRBV9 to TRBJ1-1; tentatively, D is TRBD1 (5 bases). The V and J ends lost 0 bases and 5 bases respectively, with 11 bases between them. CDR1 is SGDLS and CDR2 is YYNGEE in the germline V gene. The CDR3 runs to 14 residues. The CDR3 nucleotides read TGTGCCAGCAGCGTAGAGGAGGGGCGAACTGAAGCTTTCTTT. This gives the protein CASSVEEGRTEAFF.

The rearrangement links TRBV11-2 to TRBJ2-2; D gene uncertain. The CDR3 length is 14 residues. Germline V gene sequence: CDR1 SGHAT, CDR2 FQNNGV. Trimming left V 3 bases short and J 3 bases short, with 8 bases between. In DNA, the CDR3 is TGTGCCAGCAGCTTGATGGGCCACACCGGGGAGCTGTTTTTT. It encodes CASSLMGHTGELFF.

The genes are TRBV12-5 and TRBJ2-7, with D perhaps TRBD2 (6 bases). The CDR3 is 16 residues long. The germline V gene has CDR1 LGHNT and CDR2 FRNRAP. V was cut by 5 bases and J by 5 bases, with 22 bases left in between. The CDR3 DNA reads as TGTGCTAGTGGTGAGACACTAGCCGCACGGGAAAACGAGCAGTACTTC. Amino acid sequence: CASGETLAARENEQYF.

The V and J genes are TRBV2 and TRBJ2-3; TRBD1 matches 9 bases. Trimming cost V 9 bases and J 2 bases; bases outside gene matches: 3. Per the germline V gene, CDR1 is SNHLY and CDR2 is FYNNEI. The CDR3 has 13 amino acids. The CDR3 DNA sequence: TGTGCCAGGGGACAGGGAGACACAGATACGCAGTATTTT. Protein sequence: CARGQGDTDTQYF.

Written as DNA, the CDR3 is TGTGCCAGCAGCGTATCCGGGACACCATTGTCCCAAGAGACCCAGTACTTC. It translates to CASSVSGTPLSQETQYF. The V call is TRBV9, the J call TRBJ2-5, with TRBD1 as a possible D gene (6 bases). Trimming cost V 1 base and J 1 base, with 17 bases left between them. The CDR3 sequence is 17 residues long. The germline V gene has CDR1 SGDLS and CDR2 YYNGEE.

The table lists this clone with a count of one. CDR3 nucleotides: TGTGCCAGCAGTTCTCGGGAGGGTAACACAGATACGCAGTATTTT. It specifies CASSSREGNTDTQYF. The V call is TRBV6-5, the J call TRBJ2-3; 8 nucleotides align to TRBD2. Trimming at V came to 4 bases and at J to 2 bases, leaving 5 bases not matched to a gene. This CDR3 is 15 amino acids long. CDR1 and CDR2 (germline): MNHEY, SVGAGI.

The rearrangement joins TRBV6-4 to TRBJ2-4, with D uncertain. V lost 6 bases to trimming and J lost 0 bases, with 12 bases between them. Germline V gives CDR1 MRHNA, CDR2 SNTAGT. The CDR3 length is 15 residues. This chain's CDR3 is CASRPFWVAKNIQYF. CDR3 nucleotides: TGTGCCAGCAGGCCCTTTTGGGTAGCCAAAAACATTCAGTACTTC.

This clone was recorded only once. V and J are TRBV11-3 and TRBJ1-1, with D uncertain. V shed 0 bases and J shed 4 bases, with 9 bases lying between them. Per the germline V gene, CDR1 is SGHNT and CDR2 is YENEEA. This CDR3 comprises 14 residues. The CDR3: CASSLDGMGTEAFF. DNA for the CDR3: TGTGCCAGCAGCTTAGATGGGATGGGCACTGAAGCTTTCTTT.

Concerning this clone itself: This CDR3 is also generated by other DNA sequences in the sample. The rearrangement uses TRBV13 and TRBJ2-7, with 8 bases matching TRBD1. V lost 3 bases to trimming and J lost 5 bases; unmatched junction nucleotides: 3. This CDR3 contains 13 residues. Germline loops: CDR1 PRHDT, CDR2 FYEKMQ (reference sequence). As DNA, the CDR3 is TGTGCCAGCAGCTTGGACAGGGCCCACGAGCAGTACTTC. Its protein is CASSLDRAHEQYF.

CDR3 residues: CASSFGQKETQYF. CDR3 nucleotides: TGTGCCAGCAGTTTTGGGCAGAAAGAGACCCAGTACTTC. This chain connects TRBV27 to TRBJ2-5; no clear D gene. This CDR3 has 13 amino acids. The V and J ends lost 3 bases and 3 bases respectively, with 8 bases between them. Per germline, CDR1 MNHEY and CDR2 SMNVEV (reference sequence).

This clone showed up just once. The chain couples TRBV7-8 to TRBJ1-5, with TRBD1 matching 7 bases. The CDR3 has 16 amino acids. The V and J ends lost 4 bases and 2 bases, in that order; junction bases with no gene match: 8. Germline loops: CDR1 SGHVS, CDR2 FQNEAQ. The CDR3 DNA reads as TGTGCCAGCAGCTCAGGGGGTGAAGGAGGCAATCAGCCCCAGCATTTT. The encoded protein is CASSSGGEGGNQPQHF.

As regards this clone: Other DNA sequences within the sample encode an identical CDR3. This chain joins TRBV13 and TRBJ1-1; D is undetermined. V lost 5 bases to trimming and J lost 1 base, with 8 bases between them. This CDR3 has 13 residues. Germline CDR1 and CDR2: PRHDT and FYEKMQ (reference sequence). In nucleotides, the CDR3 is TGTGCCAGCAGCCAAACTGAGAACACTGAAGCTTTCTTT. Protein: CASSQTENTEAFF.

The CDR3: CASSRTGATTDTQYF. The DNA of the CDR3 is TGTGCCAGCAGCCGCACAGGGGCGACCACAGATACGCAGTATTTT. The chain employs TRBV7-9 and TRBJ2-3; 7 bases fit TRBD1. In germline, CDR1 is SEHNR, CDR2 FQNEAQ (reference sequence). The V and J ends lost 5 bases and 2 bases, in that order; junction bases with no gene match: 7. This CDR3 has 15 amino acids.

The table lists this clone with a count of one. V usage is TRBV27 and J usage is TRBJ2-3; 7 nucleotides line up with TRBD2. This CDR3 contains 16 residues. The trim removed 5 bases at V and 0 bases at J, leaving 8 bases unmatched. Germline values: CDR1 MNHEY, CDR2 SMNVEV (reference sequence). The CDR3 DNA reads as TGTGCCAGCAGTGCCGAAGCGGGAATGAGCACAGATACGCAGTATTTT. Amino acids: CASSAEAGMSTDTQYF.

The chain joins TRBV9 to TRBJ2-2; the D gene could be TRBD1 or TRBD2 (6 bases each). Germline CDR1 is SGDLS and CDR2 is YYNGEE. V was shortened by 0 bases and J by 4 bases, with 13 bases between the two germline ends. The CDR3 sequence is 16 residues long. CDR3 sequence reads: CASSVGGTPLTGELFF. CDR3 DNA: TGTGCCAGCAGCGTAGGCGGGACACCACTCACCGGGGAGCTGTTTTTT.

The chain recombines TRBV19 with TRBJ2-2; D remains unclear. This CDR3 contains 17 residues. Germline V lookup: CDR1 LNHDA, CDR2 SQIVND (reference sequence). Trimming stripped 3 bases from V and 4 bases from J, with 18 bases between. DNA of the CDR3: TGTGCCAGTAGTATTCCGCCCCCCGTGCCTGGCACCGGGGAGCTGTTTTTT. It translates to CASSIPPPVPGTGELFF.